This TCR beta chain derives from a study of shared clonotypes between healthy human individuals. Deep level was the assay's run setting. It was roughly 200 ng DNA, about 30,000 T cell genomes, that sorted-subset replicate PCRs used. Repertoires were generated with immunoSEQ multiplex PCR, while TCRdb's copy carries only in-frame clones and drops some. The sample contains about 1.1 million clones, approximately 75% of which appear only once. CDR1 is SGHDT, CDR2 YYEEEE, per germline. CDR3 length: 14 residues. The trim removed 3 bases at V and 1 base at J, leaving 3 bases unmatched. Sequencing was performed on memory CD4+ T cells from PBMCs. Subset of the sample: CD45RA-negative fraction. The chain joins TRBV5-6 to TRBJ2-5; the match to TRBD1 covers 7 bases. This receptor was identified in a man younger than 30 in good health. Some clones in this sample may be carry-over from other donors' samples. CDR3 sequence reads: CASSSYRGQETQYF. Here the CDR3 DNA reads TGTGCCAGCAGCTCTTACAGGGGCCAAGAGACCCAGTACTTC. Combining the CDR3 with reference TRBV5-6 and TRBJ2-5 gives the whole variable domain DAGVTQSPTHLIKTRGQQVTLRCSPKSGHDTVSWYQQALGQGPQFIFQYYEEEERQRGNFPDRFSGHQFPNYSSELNVNALLLGDSALYLCASSSYRGQETQYFGPGTRLLVL.